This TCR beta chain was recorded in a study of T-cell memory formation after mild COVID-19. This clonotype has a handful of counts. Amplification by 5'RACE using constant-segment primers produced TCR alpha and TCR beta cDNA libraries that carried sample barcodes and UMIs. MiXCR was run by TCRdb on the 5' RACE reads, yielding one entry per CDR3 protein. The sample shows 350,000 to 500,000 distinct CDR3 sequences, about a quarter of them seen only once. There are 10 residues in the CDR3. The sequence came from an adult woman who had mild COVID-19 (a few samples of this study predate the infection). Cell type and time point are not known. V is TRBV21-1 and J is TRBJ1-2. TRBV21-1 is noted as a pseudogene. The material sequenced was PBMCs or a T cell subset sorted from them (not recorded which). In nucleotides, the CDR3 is TGTGCCAGCAGCAAAGCTGGCTACACCTTC. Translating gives CASSKAGYTF.